A single sample gave rise to the 18 T cell receptor beta chains below, sequenced in a study of blood T cell repertoires in COVID-19. Sequenced by immunoSEQ multiplex PCR; TCRdb stores in-frame clones only, minus some. The sample records 200,000 to 300,000 clones, roughly 88% being singletons. Sequencing was done on a sample of peripheral blood. These receptors were collected from a man aged 35 to 55 who had recovered from COVID-19.

This sequence joins TRBV6-2 or TRBV6-3 and TRBJ1-5; TRBD1 agrees at 7 bases. Looked up from germline, CDR1 is MNHEY and CDR2 is SVGEGT. The CDR3 has 15 residues. The J segment lost 0 bases and the V segment lost 6 bases, leaving 5 bases of the junction unmatched. CDR3 loop: CASSRQGNSNQPQHF. In DNA, the CDR3 is TGTGCCAGCAGCCGACAGGGTAATAGCAATCAGCCCCAGCATTTT.

A few counts support this clone. The V gene is TRBV6-5, the J gene TRBJ2-6, with D possibly being TRBD1 (5 bases). Germline CDR1 and CDR2: MNHEY and SVGAGI. This CDR3 is built from 15 residues. V dropped 4 bases and J dropped 0 bases, with 7 bases sitting between them. The CDR3 here is CASSSDNSGANVLTF. The CDR3 DNA reads TGTGCCAGCAGTTCGGACAACTCTGGGGCCAACGTCCTGACTTTC.

This chain uses TRBV28 with TRBJ2-5, with D perhaps matching TRBD1 (6 bases). Trimming stripped 5 bases from V and 2 bases from J, with 18 bases between. This CDR3 has 16 amino acids. Looked up from germline, CDR1 is MDHEN and CDR2 is SYDVKM. This CDR3 is CASSRGRGARQETQYF. The CDR3 nucleotides are TGTGCCAGCAGTCGGGGCAGGGGCGCAAGGCAAGAGACCCAGTACTTC.

The chain joins TRBV5-5 to TRBJ1-5; TRBD1 matches at 12 bases. The CDR3 runs to 15 residues. CDR1 SGHKS and CDR2 YYEKEE come from the germline V gene (reference sequence). The trim removed 2 bases at V and 6 bases at J, leaving 3 bases unmatched. The CDR3 loop is CASSLGTGGSQPQHF. CDR3 bases: TGTGCCAGCAGCTTAGGGACAGGGGGCAGTCAGCCCCAGCATTTT.

Turning to this clone: The same CDR3 also results from other DNA sequences found in this sample. The V gene is TRBV19, the J gene TRBJ1-5; D unclear. Germline lookup yields CDR1 LNHDA and CDR2 SQIVND (reference sequence). This CDR3 has 13 amino acids. With 5 bases removed from V and 4 bases from J, the gap between germline ends came to 9 bases. The CDR3: CASSRDRNQPQHF. CDR3 DNA: TGTGCCAGTAGTCGCGATAGAAATCAGCCCCAGCATTTT.

The V gene is TRBV19, the J gene TRBJ2-3, with no clear D. Germline CDR1 and CDR2: LNHDA and SQIVND (reference sequence). The CDR3 length is 14 residues. The V and J ends lost 7 bases and 0 bases respectively, with 11 bases between them. The DNA of the CDR3 is TGTGCCAGTACTCCTTATCGGAGCACAGATACGCAGTATTTT. This codes for CASTPYRSTDTQYF.

The V call is TRBV5-1, the J call TRBJ2-7, with D perhaps TRBD2 (5 bases). Germline V CDR1 and CDR2: SGHRS, YFSETQ. CDR3 length: 12 amino acids. V was pared by 4 bases and J by 5 bases, with 10 bases between. CDR3 protein: CASSGLSNEQYF. CDR3 DNA sequence: TGCGCCAGCAGCGGACTTAGCAACGAGCAGTACTTC.

The V and J genes are TRBV5-1 and TRBJ1-1; maybe TRBD1 (5 bases). This CDR3 spans 14 amino acids. In germline, CDR1 is SGHRS, CDR2 YFSETQ. Trimming stripped 4 bases from V and 3 bases from J, with 13 bases between. In DNA form, the CDR3 reads TGCGCCAGCAGCCCCAATACAGGCGACACTGAAGCTTTCTTT. This translates into CASSPNTGDTEAFF.

CDR3 bases: TGTGCCAGCAGCTTAGAAGGGAGCTCCTATAATTCACCCCTCCACTTT. This encodes CASSLEGSSYNSPLHF. The chain links TRBV13 to TRBJ1-6; D is undetermined. Germline CDR1 PRHDT, CDR2 FYEKMQ (reference sequence). This CDR3 region has 16 residues. V was trimmed by 1 base and J by 0 bases, leaving 7 bases between them.

The rearrangement joins TRBV27 to TRBJ2-5, with 8 bases matching TRBD1. Germline loops: CDR1 MNHEY, CDR2 SMNVEV (reference sequence). The CDR3 totals 19 residues. The ends lost 1 base at V and 4 bases at J; junction bases unmatched: 17. CDR3 DNA sequence: TGTGCCAGCAGTTTATTCGGCATACCCAGGGGGCAAAGGCGAGAGACCCAGTACTTC. Translation gives CASSLFGIPRGQRRETQYF.

This sequence joins TRBV12-3 or TRBV12-4 and TRBJ2-7; 7 bases are a match to TRBD1. This CDR3 is 13 amino acids long. Trimming at V came to 4 bases and at J to 3 bases, leaving 3 bases not matched to a gene. The chain's CDR3 is CASSWGQIYEQYF. The CDR3 DNA is TGTGCCAGCAGTTGGGGACAGATCTACGAGCAGTACTTC.

The CDR3 loop reads CASSDGESGGNEQFF. The DNA of the CDR3 is TGTGCCAGCAGTGACGGGGAATCTGGAGGCAATGAGCAGTTCTTC. The gene calls are TRBV6-4 and TRBJ2-1; D is perhaps TRBD2 (5 bases). This CDR3 has 15 amino acids. Germline V lookup: CDR1 MRHNA, CDR2 SNTAGT. V shed 2 bases and J shed 6 bases, with 14 bases lying between them.

The genes are TRBV5-1 and TRBJ1-6; possibly TRBD1 for D (5 bases). V was trimmed by 0 bases and J by 8 bases, leaving 12 bases between them. CDR3 length equals 15 residues. Germline CDR1 SGHRS, CDR2 YFSETQ. The CDR3 is CASSLADSPYSPLHF. CDR3 coding DNA: TGCGCCAGCAGCTTGGCAGACAGCCCCTATTCACCCCTCCACTTT. Variable domain in full (rest from reference TRBV5-1 and TRBJ1-6): KAGVTQTPRYLIKTRGQQVTLSCSPISGHRSVSWYQQTPGQGLQFLFEYFSETQRNKGNFPGRFSGRQFSNSRSEMNVSTLELGDSALYLCASSLADSPYSPLHFGNGTRLTVT.

The chain has TRBV5-6 and TRBJ2-1; TRBD2 matches at 8 bases. The CDR3 spans 14 residues. V shed 2 bases and J 7 bases; nucleotides not matched to a gene: 5. CDR1 and CDR2 (germline): SGHDT, YYEEEE. The DNA for the CDR3 is TGTGCCAGCAGCTTTTGGGGACTAGGGAATGAGCAGTTCTTC. Translating gives CASSFWGLGNEQFF.

In this sample, this clone turned up once. The chain combines TRBV5-1 with TRBJ2-2; 7 bases match TRBD2. The germline gives CDR1 SGHRS, CDR2 YFSETQ. This CDR3 has 17 amino acids. J was trimmed by 5 bases and V by 0 bases; bases with no gene match: 10. The CDR3 bases are TGCGCCAGCAGCTTGGTGGCAGCGGGGCCGGGAACCGGGGAGCTGTTTTTT. Its translation is CASSLVAAGPGTGELFF.

The chain is built from TRBV29-1 and TRBJ1-3, with D unresolved. The CDR3 is made up of 14 amino acids. Germline-derived CDR1 and CDR2 are SQVTM and ANQGSEA. V gave up 4 bases and J gave up 2 bases, with 12 bases separating them. The CDR3 DNA is TGCAGCGTTGGAGCTGCGGCGCCTGGAAACACCATATATTTT. Amino acid sequence: CSVGAAAPGNTIYF. Based on the CDR3 plus reference TRBV29-1 and TRBJ1-3, the full variable domain is SAVISQKPSRDICQRGTSLTIQCQVDSQVTMMFWYRQQPGQSLTLIATANQGSEATYESGFVIDKFPISRPNLTFSTLTVSNMSPEDSSIYLCSVGAAAPGNTIYFGEGSWLTVV.

The rearrangement links TRBV11-2 to TRBJ2-1; 8 nucleotides agree with TRBD1. CDR1 is SGHAT, CDR2 FQNNGV, per germline. J was trimmed by 4 bases and V by 4 bases; bases with no gene match: 3. The CDR3 spans 14 residues. The CDR3 bases are TGTGCCAGCAGCTGGGGGACAGGTTACAATGAGCAGTTCTTC. Amino acid sequence: CASSWGTGYNEQFF.

V and J are TRBV4-1 and TRBJ1-2; no definite D call. The germline V and J ends were trimmed by 5 bases and 8 bases, with 12 bases remaining between them. This CDR3 is built from 12 residues. Germline V gives CDR1 MGHRA, CDR2 YSYEKL. CDR3 DNA: TGCGCCAGCAGCTACCACAGCTCGGGCTACACCTTC. This encodes CASSYHSSGYTF.